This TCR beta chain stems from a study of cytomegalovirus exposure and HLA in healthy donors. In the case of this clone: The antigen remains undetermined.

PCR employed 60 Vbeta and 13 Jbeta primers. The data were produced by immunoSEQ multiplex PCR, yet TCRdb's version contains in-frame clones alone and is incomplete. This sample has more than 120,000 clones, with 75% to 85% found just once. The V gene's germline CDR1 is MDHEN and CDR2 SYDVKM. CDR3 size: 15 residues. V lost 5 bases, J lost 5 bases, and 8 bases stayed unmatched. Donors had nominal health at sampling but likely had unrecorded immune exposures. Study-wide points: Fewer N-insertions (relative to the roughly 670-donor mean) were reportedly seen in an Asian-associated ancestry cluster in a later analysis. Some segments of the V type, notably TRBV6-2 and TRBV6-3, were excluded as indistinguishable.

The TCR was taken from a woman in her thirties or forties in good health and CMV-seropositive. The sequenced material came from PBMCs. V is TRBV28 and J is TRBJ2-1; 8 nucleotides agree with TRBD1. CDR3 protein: CASSIRQGSNNEQFF. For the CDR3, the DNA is TGTGCCAGCAGTATACGACAGGGGTCCAACAATGAGCAGTTCTTC.